This T cell receptor (beta chain) was recorded in a study of post-analysis software for immune sequencing data. Overall study findings and caveats: Included in a set of roughly 5 TRBV segments more frequent in patients than controls were TRBV5-6, TRBV5-1 and TRBV20-1. Samples from one preparation batch, clustered by F measure, grouped strongly together. Controls showed significantly higher normalized Chao1 diversity than did multiple sclerosis patients.

Unique molecular identifiers had been added to the TCR beta cDNA libraries. Out of about 0.9 to 11 million T cells, hundreds of thousands of cDNA molecules were generated. TCRdb redid the calling of the PCR reads with MiXCR, one entry per CDR3 protein. The sample includes some 690,000 distinct CDR3 sequences, just under 30% of them seen just once. Notes on this clonotype: No antigen is known for it.

The CDR3 has 12 amino acids. Trimming left V 8 bases short and J 5 bases short, with 13 bases between. Looked up from germline, CDR1 is SGHRS and CDR2 is YFSETQ. The sequence derives from a girl under 18 with multiple sclerosis. The chain joins TRBV5-1 to TRBJ2-5; maybe TRBD2 (5 bases). Sequenced: blood. The CDR3 spells CASNPSWETQYF. CDR3 nucleotides: TGCGCCAGTAACCCTAGCTGGGAGACCCAGTACTTC.